The next 10 T cell receptor beta chains were all read from a single sample in a study of T cells after yellow fever vaccination. TCRdb itself ran the 5' RACE reads through MiXCR, one entry per CDR3 protein. The table lists a few hundred thousand distinct CDR3 sequences, under 5% of them singletons. Sequences were derived from PBMCs, sampled 5 days after the yellow fever booster vaccination. The receptors shown here come from a man younger than 35 who received the YFV17D yellow fever vaccine.

This clonotype was found a few times. The chain is built from TRBV20-1 and TRBJ2-5, with a possible D match to TRBD1 (6 bases). V was pared by 3 bases and J by 5 bases, with 10 bases between. This CDR3 has 12 amino acids. The V gene's germline CDR1 is DFQATT and CDR2 SNEGSKA (reference sequence). The CDR3 sequence is CSARDSTETQYF. For the CDR3, the DNA is TGCAGTGCTAGGGACAGTACGGAGACCCAGTACTTC.

This clonotype turned up a few times. J is TRBJ2-2 and V is TRBV27, with D unresolved. V was clipped by 3 bases and J by 0 bases, with 11 bases between them. This CDR3 is 16 amino acids long. Germline V gene lookup returns CDR1 MNHEY and CDR2 SMNVEV (reference sequence). The CDR3 reads CASSLDAVANTGELFF. CDR3 coding DNA: TGTGCCAGCAGTTTGGACGCGGTGGCGAACACCGGGGAGCTGTTTTTT.

V and J are TRBV5-5 and TRBJ1-2; no reliable D call. The germline V gene encodes CDR1 SGHKS and CDR2 YYEKEE (reference sequence). The CDR3 runs to 20 residues. V lost 1 base and J lost 4, with 29 bases in between. The CDR3 region has the DNA TGTGCCAGCAGCTTGCGCTTTGGCTCCCCATTTGCTGACCAAACCTATGGCTACACCTTC. Its translation is CASSLRFGSPFADQTYGYTF.

This clonotype occurred many times. This rearrangement joins TRBV5-1 to TRBJ2-7; 8 nucleotides line up with TRBD1. V shed 4 bases and J 3 bases; nucleotides not matched to a gene: 0. This CDR3 is 12 amino acids long. Germline V gene data show CDR1 as SGHRS and CDR2 as YFSETQ. The DNA of the CDR3 is TGCGCCAGCAGCGGGACAGGCTACGAGCAGTACGTC. It translates to CASSGTGYEQYV.

This clonotype was seen more than once but under ten times. The V gene is TRBV12-5, the J gene TRBJ2-1; D is undetermined. CDR1 is LGHNT and CDR2 is FRNRAP in the germline V gene. Trimming cost V 1 base and J 7 bases, with 5 bases left between them. The CDR3 spans 12 residues. CDR3 sequence: CASGLGGNEQFF. The CDR3 DNA reads as TGTGCTAGTGGTTTGGGTGGTAATGAGCAGTTCTTC.

This clonotype occurred many times. The chain uses TRBV5-1 and TRBJ2-1; TRBD2 aligns across 13 bases. The germline V gene encodes CDR1 SGHRS and CDR2 YFSETQ. The J segment lost 5 bases and the V segment lost 3 bases, leaving 2 bases of the junction unmatched. This CDR3 has 15 amino acids. The CDR3 reads CASSSGTSGNNEQFF. The DNA of the CDR3 is TGCGCCAGCAGCTCCGGGACTAGCGGGAACAATGAGCAGTTCTTC.

CDR3 protein: CASSLREGRDEQFF. CDR3 DNA sequence: TGTGCCAGCAGCTTGAGGGAAGGGCGGGATGAGCAGTTCTTC. The rearrangement joins TRBV7-2 to TRBJ2-1; TRBD2 is a possible D gene (5 bases). Germline V gene data show CDR1 as SGHTA and CDR2 as FQGNSA. This CDR3 has 14 residues. V lost 3 bases and J lost 8, with 14 bases in between.

This clonotype came up many times. The gene calls are TRBV7-9 and TRBJ2-1, with TRBD1 matching 10 bases. The CDR3 totals 15 residues. Germline V gene data show CDR1 as SEHNR and CDR2 as FQNEAQ (reference sequence). The J segment lost 4 bases and the V segment lost 5 bases, leaving 5 bases of the junction unmatched. In DNA form, the CDR3 reads TGTGCCAGCAGCCCGGACAGGGGGGTTTACAATGAGCAGTTCTTC. Protein sequence: CASSPDRGVYNEQFF.

This clonotype was seen a few times. The chain recombines TRBV12-5 with TRBJ1-5; perhaps TRBD1 as D (5 bases). With 7 bases removed from V and 7 bases from J, the gap between germline ends came to 14 bases. The CDR3 consists of 13 residues. Germline V lookup: CDR1 LGHNT, CDR2 FRNRAP. The CDR3: CASAGGSGQPQHF. In DNA form, the CDR3 reads TGTGCTAGTGCCGGGGGTTCAGGCCAGCCCCAGCATTTT.

The chain has TRBV4-3 and TRBJ2-6, with 8 bases identical to TRBD1. Germline V gene sequence: CDR1 LGHNA, CDR2 YSLEER. The junction had 2 bases not matched to a gene; V was cut back by 3 bases and J by 4 bases. The CDR3 length is 15 residues. The CDR3 bases are TGCGCCAGCAGCCAGAGGACAGGGGGGGCCAACGTCCTGACTTTC. It encodes CASSQRTGGANVLTF.